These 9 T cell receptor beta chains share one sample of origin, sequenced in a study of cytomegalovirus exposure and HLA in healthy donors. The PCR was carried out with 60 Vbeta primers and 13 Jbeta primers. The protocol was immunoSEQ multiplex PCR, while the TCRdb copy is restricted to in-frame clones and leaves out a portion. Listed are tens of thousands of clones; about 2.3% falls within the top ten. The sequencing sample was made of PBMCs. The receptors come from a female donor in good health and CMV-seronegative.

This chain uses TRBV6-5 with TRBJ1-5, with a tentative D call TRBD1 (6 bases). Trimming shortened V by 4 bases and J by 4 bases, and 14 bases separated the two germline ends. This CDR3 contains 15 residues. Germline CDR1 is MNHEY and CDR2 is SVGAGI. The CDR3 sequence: CASSSTGRGNQPQHF. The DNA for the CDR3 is TGTGCCAGCAGTTCTACAGGGAGAGGTAATCAGCCCCAGCATTTT.

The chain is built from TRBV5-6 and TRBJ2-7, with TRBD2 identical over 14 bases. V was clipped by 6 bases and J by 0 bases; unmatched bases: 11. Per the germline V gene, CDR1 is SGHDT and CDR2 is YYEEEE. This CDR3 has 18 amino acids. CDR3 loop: CASIRLAGGYTSSYEQYF. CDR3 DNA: TGTGCCAGCATCCGACTAGCGGGAGGGTATACTAGCTCCTACGAGCAGTACTTC.

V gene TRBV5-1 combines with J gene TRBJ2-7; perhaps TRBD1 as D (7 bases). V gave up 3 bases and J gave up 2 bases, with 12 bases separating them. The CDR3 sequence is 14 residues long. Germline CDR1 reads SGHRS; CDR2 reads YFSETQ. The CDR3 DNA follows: TGCGCCAGCAGCTCAGCCAGGGGGGCCTACGAGCAGTACTTC. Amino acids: CASSSARGAYEQYF.

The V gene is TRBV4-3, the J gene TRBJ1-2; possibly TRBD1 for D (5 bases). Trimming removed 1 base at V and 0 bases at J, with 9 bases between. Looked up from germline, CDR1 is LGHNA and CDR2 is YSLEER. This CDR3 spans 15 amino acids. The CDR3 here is CASSQGQTTNYGYTF. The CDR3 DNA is TGCGCCAGCAGCCAAGGACAGACAACTAACTATGGCTACACCTTC.

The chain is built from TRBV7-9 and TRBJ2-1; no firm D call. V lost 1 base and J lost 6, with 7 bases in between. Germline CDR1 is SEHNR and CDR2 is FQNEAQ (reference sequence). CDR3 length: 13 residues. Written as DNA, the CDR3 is TGTGCCAGCAGCTTAGAAGGCGGCAATGAGCAGTTCTTC. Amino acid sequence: CASSLEGGNEQFF. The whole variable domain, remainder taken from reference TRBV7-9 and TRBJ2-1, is DTGVSQNPRHKITKRGQNVTFRCDPISEHNRLYWYRQTLGQGPEFLTYFQNEAQLEKSRLLSDRFSAERPKGSFSTLEIQRTEQGDSAMYLCASSLEGGNEQFFGPGTRLTVL.

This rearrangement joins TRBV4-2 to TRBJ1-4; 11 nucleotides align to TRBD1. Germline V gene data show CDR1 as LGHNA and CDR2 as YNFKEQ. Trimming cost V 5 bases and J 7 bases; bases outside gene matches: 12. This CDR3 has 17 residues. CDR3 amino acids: CASSSLPPGQGGEKLFF. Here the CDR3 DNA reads TGTGCCAGCAGCTCCCTCCCACCGGGACAGGGGGGTGAAAAACTGTTTTTT.

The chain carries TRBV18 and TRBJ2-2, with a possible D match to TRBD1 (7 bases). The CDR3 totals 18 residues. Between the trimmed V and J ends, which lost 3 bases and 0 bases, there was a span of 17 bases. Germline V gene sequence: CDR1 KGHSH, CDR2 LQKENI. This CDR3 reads CASSPSEGAISNTGELFF. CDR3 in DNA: TGTGCCAGCTCACCCTCGGAGGGGGCGATTTCGAACACCGGGGAGCTGTTTTTT.

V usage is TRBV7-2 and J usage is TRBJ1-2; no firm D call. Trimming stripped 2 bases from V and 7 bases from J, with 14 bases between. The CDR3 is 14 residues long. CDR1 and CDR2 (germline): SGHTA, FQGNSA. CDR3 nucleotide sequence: TGTGCCAGCAGCTTAACGCGGGTGAGGTCTGGCTACACCTTC. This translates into CASSLTRVRSGYTF.

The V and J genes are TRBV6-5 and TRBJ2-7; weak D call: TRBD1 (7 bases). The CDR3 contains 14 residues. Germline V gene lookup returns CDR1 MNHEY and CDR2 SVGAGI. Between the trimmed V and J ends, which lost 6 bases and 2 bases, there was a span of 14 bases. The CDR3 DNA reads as TGTGCCAGCAGGGGAGGACAGGTCGCCTACGAGCAGTACTTC. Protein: CASRGGQVAYEQYF.